The entry below gives a single TCR beta chain sequence along with its context. Antigen unknown. TCRdb's table, derived via immunoSEQ multiplex PCR, lists solely in-frame clones and lacks some. Here the sample spans under 400,000 clones, roughly 89% being singletons. These data are taken from a study of cytomegalovirus exposure and HLA in healthy donors. In the study overall: The 120 validation repertoires were produced on the same platform as the 550 to 750 repertoires of the first cohort. This was reported in a later analysis. General study points: Per published reports, the classifier diagnosed cytomegalovirus status with high specificity and sensitivity. Most TCR sequences were rare, but some public TCRs occurred in many donors.

The V gene end was trimmed by 5 bases and the J gene end by 6 bases; junction bases not matched to a gene: 18. CDR3 length: 18 residues. Germline V gene sequence: CDR1 SGHNT, CDR2 YENEEA. The rearrangement links TRBV11-3 to TRBJ2-3; TRBD2 matches at 9 bases. The receptor was isolated from a young woman in good health and CMV-seronegative. Sequenced sample: PBMCs. CDR3 coding DNA: TGTGCCAGCAGCCAAATCAAGGGAGGGCTAGCGGGGACCGATACGCAGTATTTT. Residues: CASSQIKGGLAGTDTQYF.